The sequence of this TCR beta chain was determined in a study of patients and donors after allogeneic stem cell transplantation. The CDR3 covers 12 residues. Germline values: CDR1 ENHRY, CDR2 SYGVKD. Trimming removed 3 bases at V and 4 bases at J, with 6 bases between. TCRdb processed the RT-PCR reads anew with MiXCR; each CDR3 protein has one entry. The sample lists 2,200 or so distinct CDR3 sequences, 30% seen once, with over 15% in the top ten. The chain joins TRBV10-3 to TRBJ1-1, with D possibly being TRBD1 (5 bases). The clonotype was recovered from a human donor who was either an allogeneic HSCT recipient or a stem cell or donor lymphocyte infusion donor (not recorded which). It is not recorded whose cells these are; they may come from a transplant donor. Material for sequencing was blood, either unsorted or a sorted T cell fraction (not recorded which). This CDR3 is CAISDGTTEAFF. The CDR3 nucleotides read TGTGCCATCAGTGACGGGACCACTGAAGCTTTCTTT.